The sequence of this TCR beta chain was determined in a study of cytomegalovirus exposure and HLA in healthy donors. The CDR3 runs to 14 residues. Germline CDR1 reads SNHLY; CDR2 reads FYNNEI. Trimming removed 4 bases from V and 5 bases from J, with 14 bases in between. Primers for the PCR totalled 60 Vbeta and 13 Jbeta. Assay used: immunoSEQ multiplex PCR; TCRdb lists only in-frame clones, some missing. The sample lists some 160,000 clones; over 80% were seen once. The V and J genes are TRBV2 and TRBJ1-1; D call uncertain. Sequenced input: PBMCs. The receptor was isolated from a woman younger than 35 in good health and CMV-seronegative. The CDR3 DNA is TGTGCCAGCAGTGCTGCCCCGACGGGGACTGAAGCTTTCTTT. As protein: CASSAAPTGTEAFF.